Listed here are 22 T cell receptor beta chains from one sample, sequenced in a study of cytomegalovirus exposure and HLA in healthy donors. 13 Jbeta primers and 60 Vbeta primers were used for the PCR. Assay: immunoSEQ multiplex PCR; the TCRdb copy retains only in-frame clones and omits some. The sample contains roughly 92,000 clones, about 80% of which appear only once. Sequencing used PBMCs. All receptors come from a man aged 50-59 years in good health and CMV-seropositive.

CDR3 sequence reads: CASSYTTGGFADTQYF. The CDR3 DNA is TGTGCCAGCAGTTACACGACAGGGGGCTTCGCAGATACGCAGTATTTT. The chain links TRBV6-6 to TRBJ2-3; 10 bases are a match to TRBD1. CDR3 size: 16 residues. The junction had 6 bases not matched to a gene; V was cut back by 2 bases and J by 4 bases. Looked up from germline, CDR1 is MNHNY and CDR2 is SVGAGI (reference sequence).

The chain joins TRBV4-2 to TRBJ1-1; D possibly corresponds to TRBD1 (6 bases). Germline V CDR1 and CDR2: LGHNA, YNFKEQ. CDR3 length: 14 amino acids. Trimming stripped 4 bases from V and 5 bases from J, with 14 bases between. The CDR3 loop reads CASSLREGVTEAFF. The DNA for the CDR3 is TGTGCCAGCAGCCTCAGGGAGGGGGTGACTGAAGCTTTCTTT.

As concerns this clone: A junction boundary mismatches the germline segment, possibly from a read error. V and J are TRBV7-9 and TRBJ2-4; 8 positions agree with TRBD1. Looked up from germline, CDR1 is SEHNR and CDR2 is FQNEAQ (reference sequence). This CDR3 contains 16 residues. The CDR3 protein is CSSSSDQGQGVDIQYF. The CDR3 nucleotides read TGTTCCAGCAGCTCCGACCAAGGACAGGGTGTGGACATTCAGTACTTC.

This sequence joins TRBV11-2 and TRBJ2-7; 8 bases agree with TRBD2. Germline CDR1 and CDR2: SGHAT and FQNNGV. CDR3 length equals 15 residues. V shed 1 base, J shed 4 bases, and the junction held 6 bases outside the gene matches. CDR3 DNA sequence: TGTGCCAGCAGCTTAGGGGCCACTAGCGGATACGAGCAGTACTTC. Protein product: CASSLGATSGYEQYF.

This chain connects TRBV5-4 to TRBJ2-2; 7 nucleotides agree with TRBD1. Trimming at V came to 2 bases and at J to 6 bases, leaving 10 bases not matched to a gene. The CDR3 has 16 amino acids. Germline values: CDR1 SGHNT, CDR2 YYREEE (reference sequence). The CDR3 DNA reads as TGTGCCAGCAGCTTCTTAACCACAGGGGCCCCCGGGGAGCTGTTTTTT. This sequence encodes CASSFLTTGAPGELFF.

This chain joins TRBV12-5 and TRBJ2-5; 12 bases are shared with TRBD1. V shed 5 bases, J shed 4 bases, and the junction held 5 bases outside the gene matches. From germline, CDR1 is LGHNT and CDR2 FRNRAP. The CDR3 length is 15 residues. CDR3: CASGQGQGASETQYF. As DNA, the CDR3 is TGTGCTAGTGGTCAGGGACAGGGGGCATCAGAGACCCAGTACTTC.

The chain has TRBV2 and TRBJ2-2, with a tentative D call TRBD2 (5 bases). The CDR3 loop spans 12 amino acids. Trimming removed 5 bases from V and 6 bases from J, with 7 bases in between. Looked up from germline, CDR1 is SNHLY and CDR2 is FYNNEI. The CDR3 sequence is CASSRRAGELFF. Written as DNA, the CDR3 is TGTGCCAGCAGTAGGCGGGCCGGGGAGCTGTTTTTT.

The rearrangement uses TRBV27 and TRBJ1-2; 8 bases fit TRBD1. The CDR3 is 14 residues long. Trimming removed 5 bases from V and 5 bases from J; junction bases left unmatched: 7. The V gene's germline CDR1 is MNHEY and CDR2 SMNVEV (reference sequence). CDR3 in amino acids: CASSTQDRAYGYTF. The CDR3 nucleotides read TGTGCCAGCAGTACCCAGGACAGGGCATATGGCTACACCTTC.

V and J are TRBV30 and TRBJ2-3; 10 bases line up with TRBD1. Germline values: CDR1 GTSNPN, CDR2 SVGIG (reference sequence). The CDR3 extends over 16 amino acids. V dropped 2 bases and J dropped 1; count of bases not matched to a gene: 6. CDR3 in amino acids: CAWSFDRGLGTDTQYF. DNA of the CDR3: TGTGCCTGGAGTTTTGACAGGGGGCTTGGCACAGATACGCAGTATTTT. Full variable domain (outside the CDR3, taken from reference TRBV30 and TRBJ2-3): SQTIHQWPATLVQPVGSPLSLECTVEGTSNPNLYWYRQAAGRGLQLLFYSVGIGQISSEVPQNLSASRPQDRQFILSSKKLLLSDSGFYLCAWSFDRGLGTDTQYFGPGTRLTVL.

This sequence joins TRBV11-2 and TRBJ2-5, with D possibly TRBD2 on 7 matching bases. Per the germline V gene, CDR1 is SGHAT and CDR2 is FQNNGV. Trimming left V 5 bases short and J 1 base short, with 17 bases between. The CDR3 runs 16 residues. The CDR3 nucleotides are TGTGCCAGCAGCACCCGACAGGCGGGGGCCCAAGAGACCCAGTACTTC. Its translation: CASSTRQAGAQETQYF.

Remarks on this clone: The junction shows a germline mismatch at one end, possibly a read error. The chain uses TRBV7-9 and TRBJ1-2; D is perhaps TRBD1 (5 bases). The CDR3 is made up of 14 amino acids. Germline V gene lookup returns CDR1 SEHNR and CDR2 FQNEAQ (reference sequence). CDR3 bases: TGTTCCAGCAGCCCCCCGGGACTGACATATGGCTACACCTTC. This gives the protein CSSSPPGLTYGYTF.

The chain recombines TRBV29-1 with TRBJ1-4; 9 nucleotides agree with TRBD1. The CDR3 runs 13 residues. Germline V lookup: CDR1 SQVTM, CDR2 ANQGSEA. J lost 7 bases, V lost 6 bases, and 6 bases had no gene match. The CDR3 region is CSVGQGGSEKLFF. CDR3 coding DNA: TGCAGCGTGGGACAGGGAGGGAGTGAAAAACTGTTTTTT.

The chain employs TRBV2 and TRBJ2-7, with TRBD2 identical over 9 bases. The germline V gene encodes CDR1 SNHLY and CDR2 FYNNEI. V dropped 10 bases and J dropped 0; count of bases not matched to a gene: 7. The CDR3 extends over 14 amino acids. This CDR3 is CATQAGGSSYEQYF. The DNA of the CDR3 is TGTGCCACCCAGGCGGGAGGGAGCTCCTACGAGCAGTACTTC. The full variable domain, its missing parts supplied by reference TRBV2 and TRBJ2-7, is EPEVTQTPSHQVTQMGQEVILRCVPISNHLYFYWYRQILGQKVEFLVSFYNNEISEKSEIFDDQFSVERPDGSNFTLKIRSTKLEDSAMYFCATQAGGSSYEQYFGPGTRLTVT.

The CDR3 region has the DNA TGTGCCATCACCCCGGGAGGTGAGGCTGGCTACACCTTC. Protein: CAITPGGEAGYTF. The chain is built from TRBV10-3 and TRBJ1-2; D is uncertain. V was clipped by 7 bases and J by 7 bases, with 16 bases between them. The CDR3 consists of 13 residues. In germline, CDR1 is ENHRY, CDR2 SYGVKD.

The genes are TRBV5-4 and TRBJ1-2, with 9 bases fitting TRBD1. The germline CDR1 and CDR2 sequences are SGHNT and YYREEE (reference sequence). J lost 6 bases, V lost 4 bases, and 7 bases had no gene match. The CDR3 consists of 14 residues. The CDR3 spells CASSQGTGTDGYTF. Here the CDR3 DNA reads TGTGCCAGCAGCCAAGGGACAGGGACGGATGGCTACACCTTC.

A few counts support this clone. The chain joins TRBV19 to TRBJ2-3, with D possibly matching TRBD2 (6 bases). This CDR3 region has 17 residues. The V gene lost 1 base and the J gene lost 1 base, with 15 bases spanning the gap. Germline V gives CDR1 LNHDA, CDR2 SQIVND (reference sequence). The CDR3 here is CASSIGWGSGGTDTQYF. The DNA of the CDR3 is TGTGCCAGTAGTATAGGATGGGGTAGCGGTGGCACAGATACGCAGTATTTT.

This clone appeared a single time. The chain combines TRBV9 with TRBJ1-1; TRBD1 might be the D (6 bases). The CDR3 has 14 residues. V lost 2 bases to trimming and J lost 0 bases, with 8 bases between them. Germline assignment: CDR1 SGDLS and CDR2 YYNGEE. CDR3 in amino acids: CASSVRGMNTEAFF. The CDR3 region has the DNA TGTGCCAGCAGCGTCAGGGGTATGAACACTGAAGCTTTCTTT. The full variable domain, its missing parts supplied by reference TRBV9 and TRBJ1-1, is DSGVTQTPKHLITATGQRVTLRCSPRSGDLSVYWYQQSLDQGLQFLIQYYNGEERAKGNILERFSAQQFPDLHSELNLSSLELGDSALYFCASSVRGMNTEAFFGQGTRLTVV.

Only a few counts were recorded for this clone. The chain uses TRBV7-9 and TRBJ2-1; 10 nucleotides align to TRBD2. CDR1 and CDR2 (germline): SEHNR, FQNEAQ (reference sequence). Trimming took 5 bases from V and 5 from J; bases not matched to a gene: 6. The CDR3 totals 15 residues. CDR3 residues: CASSHRTSGNNEQFF. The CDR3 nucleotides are TGTGCCAGCAGCCACAGGACTAGCGGCAACAATGAGCAGTTCTTC.

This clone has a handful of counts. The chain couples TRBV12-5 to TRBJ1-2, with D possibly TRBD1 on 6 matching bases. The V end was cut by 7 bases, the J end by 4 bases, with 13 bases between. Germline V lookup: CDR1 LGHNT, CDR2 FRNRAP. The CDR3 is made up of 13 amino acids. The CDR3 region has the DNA TGTGCTAGTGCCAGGGGAAGTAGCTATGGCTACACCTTC. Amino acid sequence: CASARGSSYGYTF. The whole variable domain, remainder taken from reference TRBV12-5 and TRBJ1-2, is DARVTQTPRHKVTEMGQEVTMRCQPILGHNTVFWYRQTMMQGLELLAYFRNRAPLDDSGMPKDRFSAEMPDATLATLKIQPSEPRDSAVYFCASARGSSYGYTFGSGTRLTVV.

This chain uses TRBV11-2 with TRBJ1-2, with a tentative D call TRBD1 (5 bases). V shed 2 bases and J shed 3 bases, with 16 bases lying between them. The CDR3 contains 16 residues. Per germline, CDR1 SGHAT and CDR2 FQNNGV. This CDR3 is CASSLKLGGTHYGYTF. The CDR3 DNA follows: TGTGCCAGCAGCTTAAAGCTTGGGGGGACGCACTATGGCTACACCTTC. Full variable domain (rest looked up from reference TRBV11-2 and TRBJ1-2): EAGVAQSPRYKIIEKRQSVAFWCNPISGHATLYWYQQILGQGPKLLIQFQNNGVVDDSQLPKDRFSAERLKGVDSTLKIQPAKLEDSAVYLCASSLKLGGTHYGYTFGSGTRLTVV.

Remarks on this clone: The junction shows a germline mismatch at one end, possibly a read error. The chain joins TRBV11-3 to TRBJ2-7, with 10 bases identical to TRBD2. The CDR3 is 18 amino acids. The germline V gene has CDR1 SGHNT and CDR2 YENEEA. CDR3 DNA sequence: TGTGCCAGCAGCTTAGTGGATCGGCTAGCGGGAGTCGCGTACGAGCGGTACTTC. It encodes CASSLVDRLAGVAYERYF. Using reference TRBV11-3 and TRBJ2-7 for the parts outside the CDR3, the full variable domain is EAGVVQSPRYKIIEKKQPVAFWCNPISGHNTLYWYLQNLGQGPELLIRYENEEAVDDSQLPKDRFSAERLKGVDSTLKIQPAELGDSAVYLCASSLVDRLAGVAYERYFGPGTRLTVT.

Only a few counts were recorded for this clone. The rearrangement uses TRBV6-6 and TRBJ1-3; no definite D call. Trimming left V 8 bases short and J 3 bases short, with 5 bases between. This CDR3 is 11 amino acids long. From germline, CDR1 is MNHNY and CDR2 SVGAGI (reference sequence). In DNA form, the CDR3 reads TGTGCCAGCGCAGTTGGAAACACCATATATTTT. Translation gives CASAVGNTIYF.